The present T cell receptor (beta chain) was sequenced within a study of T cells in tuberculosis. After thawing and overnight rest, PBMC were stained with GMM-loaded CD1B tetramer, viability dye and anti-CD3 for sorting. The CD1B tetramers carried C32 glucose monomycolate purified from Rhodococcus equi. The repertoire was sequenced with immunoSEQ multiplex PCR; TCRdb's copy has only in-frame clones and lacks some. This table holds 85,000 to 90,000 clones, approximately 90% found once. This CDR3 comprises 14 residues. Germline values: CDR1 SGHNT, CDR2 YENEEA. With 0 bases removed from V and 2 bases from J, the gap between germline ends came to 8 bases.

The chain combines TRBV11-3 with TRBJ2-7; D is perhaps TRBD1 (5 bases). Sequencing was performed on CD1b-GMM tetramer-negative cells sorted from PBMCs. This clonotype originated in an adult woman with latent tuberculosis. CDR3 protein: CASSLELGAYEQYF. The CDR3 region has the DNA TGTGCCAGCAGCTTAGAGTTAGGGGCCTACGAGCAGTACTTC.